Listed here are 8 T cell receptor beta chains from one sample, sequenced in a study of blood T cell repertoires in COVID-19. Clones were sequenced by immunoSEQ multiplex PCR, and TCRdb holds only the in-frame ones, with some missing. The data show about 200,000 clones, around 85% seen once. Material: peripheral blood. The source of these receptors is a woman aged 45-60 years with acute or convalescent COVID-19.

This clone is a singleton in its sample. The V gene is TRBV15, the J gene TRBJ2-7, with D perhaps TRBD1 (6 bases). Trimming pared 6 bases from V and 3 bases from J, leaving 15 bases between. The CDR3 sequence is 14 residues long. Per germline, CDR1 LNHNV and CDR2 YYDKDF (reference sequence). Here the CDR3 DNA reads TGTGCCACCAGTAGGAGTTGGACAGTCTACGAGCAGTACTTC. It is translated as CATSRSWTVYEQYF.

This chain joins TRBV5-8 and TRBJ1-1; unclear D gene. The CDR3 loop spans 13 amino acids. CDR1 and CDR2 from the germline V gene are SGHTS and YDEGEE. The V gene lost 1 base and the J gene lost 6 bases, with 10 bases spanning the gap. CDR3 coding DNA: TGTGCCAGCAGCTTGACTTTTGCGGCTGAAGCTTTCTTT. This codes for CASSLTFAAEAFF.

The genes are TRBV10-2 and TRBJ2-7; D call uncertain. Trimming shortened V by 1 base and J by 4 bases, and 20 bases separated the two germline ends. Germline V gives CDR1 WSHSY, CDR2 SAAADI. The CDR3 is 17 residues long. The CDR3 region is CASSEFPRYSSPYEQYF. The CDR3 DNA reads as TGCGCCAGCAGTGAGTTCCCCCGGTATAGTTCTCCTTACGAGCAGTACTTC.

The genes are TRBV29-1 and TRBJ1-1; the match to TRBD1 covers 10 bases. The CDR3 totals 14 residues. Germline CDR1 SQVTM, CDR2 ANQGSEA. V gave up 3 bases and J gave up 4 bases; unmatched junction bases: 5. CDR3 sequence reads: CSVDGDRGGTEAFF. CDR3 bases: TGCAGCGTTGATGGGGACAGGGGAGGCACTGAAGCTTTCTTT.

V and J are TRBV13 and TRBJ2-3; 9 nucleotides line up with TRBD2. CDR1 and CDR2 from the germline V gene are PRHDT and FYEKMQ (reference sequence). The CDR3 totals 21 residues. V lost 5 bases and J lost 0; bases outside the gene matches: 21. CDR3 nucleotides: TGTGCCAGCAGCCAATGGACAGCGGGAGGTTCTCACTATGTTAGCACAGATACGCAGTATTTT. It translates to CASSQWTAGGSHYVSTDTQYF.

Worth noting for this clone: This same CDR3 is encoded by further DNA sequences in the sample. The chain couples TRBV5-1 to TRBJ2-3; TRBD1 aligns across 10 bases. There are 15 residues in the CDR3. Germline assignment: CDR1 SGHRS and CDR2 YFSETQ. The V and J ends lost 4 bases and 3 bases, in that order; junction bases with no gene match: 5. As DNA, the CDR3 is TGCGCCAGCAGCCCAGGACAGGGGGGGACAGATACGCAGTATTTT. It specifies CASSPGQGGTDTQYF.

The CDR3 nucleotides are TGTGCCACCAGTGATTTGCATAGCGGGATCCAATTCAATGAGCAGTTCTTC. Encoded protein: CATSDLHSGIQFNEQFF. This rearrangement joins TRBV24-1 to TRBJ2-1, with 8 bases aligning to TRBD2. This CDR3 is built from 17 residues. J lost 6 bases, V lost 0 bases, and 9 bases had no gene match. Per the germline V gene, CDR1 is KGHDR and CDR2 is SFDVKD.

The chain employs TRBV7-9 and TRBJ2-1; a weak D match, TRBD2 (7 bases). Germline lookup yields CDR1 SEHNR and CDR2 FQNEAQ (reference sequence). Trimming shortened V by 7 bases and J by 0 bases, and 16 bases separated the two germline ends. The CDR3 sequence is 16 residues long. CDR3 DNA sequence: TGTGCCAGCACCGAGGGGGGGGACCTCTCCTACAATGAGCAGTTCTTC. Its translation is CASTEGGDLSYNEQFF.